Below are 27 T cell receptor beta chains sequenced from a single sample in a study of blood T cell repertoires in COVID-19. The method was immunoSEQ multiplex PCR; TCRdb's version includes in-frame clones alone and lacks a portion of them. The table has approximately 500,000 clones, 85% to 90% seen once. The sample was peripheral blood. These receptors were taken from a woman aged 50 to 60 with COVID-19, enrolled during active disease.

The chain combines TRBV10-3 with TRBJ1-2; D perhaps matches TRBD1 (6 bases). Trimming stripped 0 bases from V and 14 bases from J, with 13 bases between. CDR3 length: 12 residues. In germline, CDR1 is ENHRY, CDR2 SYGVKD. CDR3 in amino acids: CAISESEQGPTF. CDR3 sequence (DNA): TGTGCCATCAGTGAGTCGGAGCAGGGGCCAACCTTC.

The V gene is TRBV11-2, the J gene TRBJ2-2, with D possibly TRBD1 on 6 matching bases. With 1 base removed from V and 5 bases from J, the gap between germline ends came to 11 bases. The V gene's germline CDR1 is SGHAT and CDR2 FQNNGV. The CDR3 extends over 15 amino acids. The CDR3 DNA reads TGTGCCAGCAGCTTAGCAGGGGTTGGTACCGGGGAGCTGTTTTTT. Translation gives CASSLAGVGTGELFF.

The chain links TRBV5-1 to TRBJ2-6; D is possibly TRBD2 (5 bases). CDR1 and CDR2 from the germline V gene are SGHRS and YFSETQ. The CDR3 loop spans 16 amino acids. V was trimmed by 3 bases and J by 0 bases, leaving 10 bases between them. CDR3 amino acids: CASSSRVSSGANVLTF. The CDR3, as DNA: TGCGCCAGCAGCTCGAGGGTAAGCTCTGGGGCCAACGTCCTGACTTTC.

The CDR3 DNA is TGTGCCTGGAGAGTCGACAGGGACTCATATTTAGCCAAAAACATTCAGTACTTC. Protein product: CAWRVDRDSYLAKNIQYF. V usage is TRBV30 and J usage is TRBJ2-4; D is perhaps TRBD1 (7 bases). Germline CDR1 GTSNPN, CDR2 SVGIG (reference sequence). V lost 3 bases and J 0 bases, leaving 21 bases between the germline ends. CDR3 size: 18 residues.

This rearrangement joins TRBV27 to TRBJ2-5; D call uncertain. The CDR3 has 13 residues. The V gene lost 4 bases and the J gene lost 1 base, with 7 bases spanning the gap. Germline V lookup: CDR1 MNHEY, CDR2 SMNVEV (reference sequence). CDR3 DNA: TGTGCCAGCAGTTCCCCACTCCAAGAGACCCAGTACTTC. Translating it yields CASSSPLQETQYF.

The chain couples TRBV12-3 or TRBV12-4 to TRBJ1-1, with 7 bases lining up with TRBD1. J gave up 6 bases and V 4 bases, and 5 bases lay outside the gene matches. The CDR3 spans 13 residues. In DNA, the CDR3 is TGTGCCAGCAGTTGGACAGGTAGGGCTGAAGCTTTCTTT. Protein sequence: CASSWTGRAEAFF.

The chain joins TRBV29-1 to TRBJ1-1, with TRBD1 matching 7 bases. V was clipped by 3 bases and J by 0 bases; unmatched bases: 4. This CDR3 has 14 amino acids. Germline lookup yields CDR1 SQVTM and CDR2 ANQGSEA. The CDR3 spells CSVEDRPMNTEAFF. The CDR3 DNA reads TGCAGCGTTGAGGACAGGCCCATGAACACTGAAGCTTTCTTT.

The chain uses TRBV4-1 and TRBJ2-7; no reliable D call. Germline CDR1 MGHRA, CDR2 YSYEKL. The CDR3 totals 14 residues. Trimming removed 0 bases at V and 3 bases at J, with 9 bases between. The DNA for the CDR3 is TGCGCCAGCAGCCAAGAGGGCAGACACTACGAGCAGTACTTC. It specifies CASSQEGRHYEQYF.

V is TRBV12-5 and J is TRBJ2-3, with D possibly matching TRBD1 (5 bases). The germline gives CDR1 LGHNT, CDR2 FRNRAP. The CDR3 covers 12 residues. The V and J ends lost 7 bases and 5 bases respectively, with 10 bases between them. DNA of the CDR3: TGTGCTAGTGATTCCCAGGGAGATACGCAGTATTTT. Protein sequence: CASDSQGDTQYF.

The table lists this clone with a count of one. The sample contains more than one DNA sequence encoding this CDR3. The chain uses TRBV4-1 and TRBJ1-1; weak D call: TRBD1 (6 bases). V dropped 4 bases and J dropped 2 bases, with 11 bases sitting between them. The CDR3 has 14 amino acids. The germline V gene encodes CDR1 MGHRA and CDR2 YSYEKL. The CDR3 DNA sequence: TGCGCCAGCAGCCTCAGGGGCGGAAACACTGAAGCTTTCTTT. Translated: CASSLRGGNTEAFF.

The chain is built from TRBV10-3 and TRBJ2-2; 10 bases align to TRBD2. CDR1 is ENHRY and CDR2 is SYGVKD in the germline V gene. The J segment lost 7 bases and the V segment lost 4 bases, leaving 6 bases of the junction unmatched. The CDR3 is made up of 15 amino acids. CDR3 region: CAISASGGAGGELFF. The CDR3 nucleotides read TGTGCCATCAGTGCCAGCGGGGGGGCCGGCGGGGAGCTGTTTTTT.

This sequence joins TRBV5-1 and TRBJ1-1; D gene unclear. This CDR3 comprises 13 residues. Between the trimmed V and J ends, which lost 1 base and 6 bases, there was a span of 10 bases. Per the germline V gene, CDR1 is SGHRS and CDR2 is YFSETQ. CDR3 amino acids: CASSLSQVAEAFF. The CDR3 coding sequence is TGCGCCAGCAGCTTGAGCCAGGTAGCTGAAGCTTTCTTT.

The rearrangement links TRBV18 to TRBJ2-7; D perhaps matches TRBD2 (5 bases). The V end was cut by 6 bases, the J end by 5 bases, with 14 bases between. The CDR3 has 13 amino acids. CDR1 and CDR2 (germline): KGHSH, LQKENI. The DNA of the CDR3 is TGTGCCAGCTCCTCGGGGTTTGGGGACGAGCAGTACTTC. Amino acids: CASSSGFGDEQYF.

The rearrangement joins TRBV3-1 (or the pseudogene TRBV3-2) to TRBJ2-7, with D perhaps matching TRBD2 (7 bases). Trimming pared 8 bases from V and 2 bases from J, leaving 10 bases between. CDR3 length equals 12 residues. Germline values: CDR1 LGHDT, CDR2 YNNKEL (reference sequence). As DNA, the CDR3 is TGTGCCAGCCGGGGGGCCGCCTACGAGCAGTACTTC. Translating gives CASRGAAYEQYF.

V is TRBV28 and J is TRBJ1-1; 9 nucleotides match TRBD1. Losses at the gene ends were 4 bases for V and 4 bases for J; bases not matched to a gene: 7. The CDR3 totals 15 residues. Germline assignment: CDR1 MDHEN and CDR2 SYDVKM. The CDR3, as DNA: TGTGCCAGCAGTTCTCCCGGGACAGGGCCCACTGAAGCTTTCTTT. It codes for CASSSPGTGPTEAFF.

The V and J genes are TRBV7-9 and TRBJ1-1; D is perhaps TRBD1 (5 bases). The CDR3 sequence is 17 residues long. Germline CDR1 reads SEHNR; CDR2 reads FQNEAQ (reference sequence). V lost 1 base to trimming and J lost 4 bases, with 19 bases between them. CDR3 nucleotides: TGTGCCAGCAGCTTAGAGAAGGGAGGAGGGGCGAGCACTGAAGCTTTCTTT. This sequence encodes CASSLEKGGGASTEAFF.

This clone has only a few counts. The chain combines TRBV11-2 with TRBJ1-1, with TRBD1 identical over 8 bases. CDR3 length: 16 amino acids. Trimming removed 1 base from V and 1 base from J; junction bases left unmatched: 5. Per germline, CDR1 SGHAT and CDR2 FQNNGV. CDR3 sequence (DNA): TGTGCCAGCAGCTTAGTCCACAGGGGGGGGAACACTGAAGCTTTCTTT. This sequence encodes CASSLVHRGGNTEAFF. The variable domain in full, with the rest retrieved from reference TRBV11-2 and TRBJ1-1, is EAGVAQSPRYKIIEKRQSVAFWCNPISGHATLYWYQQILGQGPKLLIQFQNNGVVDDSQLPKDRFSAERLKGVDSTLKIQPAKLEDSAVYLCASSLVHRGGNTEAFFGQGTRLTVV.

The chain is built from TRBV30 and TRBJ2-5; maybe TRBD1 (6 bases). The V gene's germline CDR1 is GTSNPN and CDR2 SVGIG (reference sequence). V was pared by 1 base and J by 5 bases, with 11 bases between. This CDR3 region has 13 residues. CDR3 region: CAWSGGPGETQYF. The CDR3 DNA reads TGTGCCTGGAGTGGGGGGCCGGGGGAGACCCAGTACTTC.

The chain employs TRBV6-5 and TRBJ1-2; TRBD1 is a possible D gene (6 bases). This CDR3 region has 11 residues. V lost 6 bases and J 4 bases, leaving 6 bases between the germline ends. CDR1 is MNHEY, CDR2 SVGAGI, per germline. CDR3 in amino acids: CASRGAYGYTF. For the CDR3, the DNA is TGTGCCAGCAGGGGGGCCTATGGCTACACCTTC.

This clone was seen a single time. DNA for the CDR3: TGTGCCAGCAGCCAAGGCAGGGATCGTGTTACGCAGTATTTT. Encoded protein: CASSQGRDRVTQYF. The rearrangement joins TRBV3-1 (or the pseudogene TRBV3-2) to TRBJ2-3, with a possible D match to TRBD1 (5 bases). The germline V and J ends were trimmed by 1 base and 8 bases, with 13 bases remaining between them. This CDR3 is 14 amino acids long. Germline lookup yields CDR1 LGHDT and CDR2 YNNKEL (reference sequence).

The chain joins TRBV28 to TRBJ1-2; TRBD1 matches 9 bases. V shed 5 bases, J shed 4 bases, and the junction held 2 bases outside the gene matches. Germline V CDR1 and CDR2: MDHEN, SYDVKM. CDR3 length equals 13 residues. The DNA for the CDR3 is TGTGCCAGCAGTCCGGGACAGGGCTATGGCTACACCTTC. Translated: CASSPGQGYGYTF.

This clone was found once. V and J are TRBV3-1 (or the pseudogene TRBV3-2) and TRBJ2-2; D is unclear. Trimming removed 7 bases at V and 7 bases at J, with 10 bases between. CDR1 and CDR2 from the germline V gene are LGHDT and YNNKEL (reference sequence). This CDR3 is built from 12 residues. For the CDR3, the DNA is TGTGCCAGCACCGAGGTGGACGGGGAGCTGTTTTTT. Encoded protein: CASTEVDGELFF.

V is TRBV30 and J is TRBJ1-1, with a possible D match to TRBD1 (6 bases). Germline CDR1 and CDR2: GTSNPN and SVGIG (reference sequence). This CDR3 spans 13 amino acids. The V gene lost 2 bases and the J gene lost 6 bases, with 13 bases spanning the gap. The CDR3 loop is CAWSLRGGAEAFF. The CDR3 region has the DNA TGTGCCTGGAGTCTCCGGGGGGGCGCTGAAGCTTTCTTT.

CDR3 DNA: TGTGCCAGCAGGGTTACTCTGGAAGCTTTCTTT. Protein sequence: CASRVTLEAFF. The V and J genes are TRBV2 and TRBJ1-1; D unresolved. The V and J ends lost 6 bases and 8 bases respectively, with 10 bases between them. Germline assignment: CDR1 SNHLY and CDR2 FYNNEI. The length of the CDR3 is 11 residues.

The chain has TRBV9 and TRBJ2-3; the D gene is possibly TRBD2 (6 bases). The CDR3 runs to 18 residues. V shed 0 bases and J shed 3 bases, with 20 bases lying between them. Germline-derived CDR1 and CDR2 are SGDLS and YYNGEE. The CDR3 sequence: CASSVGARGAIKTDTQYF. CDR3 nucleotides: TGTGCCAGCAGCGTAGGTGCGCGGGGAGCCATCAAAACAGATACGCAGTATTTT.

This sequence joins TRBV11-1 and TRBJ1-2; 7 positions match TRBD1. With V trimmed by 4 bases and J by 7 bases, 6 bases remained unmatched. In germline, CDR1 is SGHAT, CDR2 FQDESV (reference sequence). The CDR3 has 13 amino acids. The CDR3 protein is CASSYRQGGGYTF. Written as DNA, the CDR3 is TGTGCCAGCAGCTACCGACAGGGCGGTGGCTACACCTTC.

The CDR3 sequence is CASSHPTGGNQPQHF. The CDR3 bases are TGTGCCAGCAGTCACCCGACAGGGGGAAATCAGCCCCAGCATTTT. The V call is TRBV28, the J call TRBJ1-5, with TRBD1 identical over 9 bases. The V gene's germline CDR1 is MDHEN and CDR2 SYDVKM. The CDR3 runs 15 residues. Trimming removed 5 bases from V and 4 bases from J; junction bases left unmatched: 6.